Below, 27 T cell receptor beta chains from the same sample are listed, as sequenced in a study of T cells in Graves' hyperthyroidism and ophthalmopathy (dated by TCRdb to between 2018 and 2021). Libraries were constructed by multiplex PCR. Sequenced using an Illumina HiSeq 2000. Amplification of TCR beta CDR3 regions was carried out from RNA transcripts. For the first round of RT-PCR on the TCR CDR3, the HTBI primer set was used together with the Qiagen OneStep RT-PCR kit. The raw public reads went through TCRdb reprocessing: fastp at Q25, MiXCR clone calling, in-frame beta chains kept. Rows with a matching CDR3 protein are joined into one entry that keeps the most common DNA and genes. Across this sample there are around 690,000 distinct CDR3 sequences, with 17% seen only once. The biggest ten clones account for less than 20% of the sample. Material: blood. The receptors were sampled from a man aged 50 to 59 with Graves' hyperthyroidism.

The CDR3 DNA follows: TGTGCCAGCAGCTTAGGTCGGGACCTGTCCTACGAGCAGTACTTC. Its protein is CASSLGRDLSYEQYF. This chain connects TRBV7-8 to TRBJ2-7; D may be TRBD1 or TRBD2 (5 bases each). The CDR3 loop spans 15 amino acids. The ends were cut back, 1 base at V and 1 base at J, with 11 bases in the middle. The germline gives CDR1 SGHVS, CDR2 FQNEAQ.

This clonotype was seen a few times. V gene TRBV6-1 combines with J gene TRBJ2-7; the match to TRBD2 covers 7 bases. The CDR3 is 15 residues long. Germline trimming cut 4 bases from V and 2 bases from J; bases unmatched to any gene: 8. The germline V gene has CDR1 MNHNS and CDR2 SASEGT. The CDR3 protein is CASSGFLAAPYEQYF. As DNA, the CDR3 is TGTGCCAGCAGTGGCTTCCTAGCGGCACCCTACGAGCAGTACTTC.

The sample holds many counts of this clonotype. The chain recombines TRBV7-8 with TRBJ1-1; D is uncertain. Trimming pared 0 bases from V and 0 bases from J, leaving 8 bases between. This CDR3 contains 15 residues. Germline V CDR1 and CDR2: SGHVS, FQNEAQ. CDR3 bases: TGTGCCAGCAGCTTAGCGGTACAGCTGAACACTGAAGCTTTCTTT. Translating it yields CASSLAVQLNTEAFF.

This clonotype has a count of ten or more. In DNA form, the CDR3 reads TGTGCCAGCGGCTTAGACCGCGGGGTTTACAATGAGCAGTTCTTC. Its protein product is CASGLDRGVYNEQFF. The chain joins TRBV2 to TRBJ2-1, with D possibly matching TRBD2 (6 bases). Per germline, CDR1 SNHLY and CDR2 FYNNEI. The length of the CDR3 is 15 residues. V lost 8 bases and J lost 4, with 18 bases in between.

Many counts were recorded for this clonotype. The V and J genes are TRBV6-2 or TRBV6-3 and TRBJ2-7; 7 positions agree with TRBD1. V lost 2 bases, J lost 1 base, and 5 bases stayed unmatched. The CDR3 is 15 residues long. Germline V gives CDR1 MNHEY, CDR2 SVGEGT. The CDR3 sequence is CASSYVQGDSYEQYF. CDR3 in DNA: TGTGCCAGCAGTTACGTCCAGGGGGATTCCTACGAGCAGTACTTC.

This clonotype was picked up many times. The chain recombines TRBV6-2 or TRBV6-3 with TRBJ1-2; D is undetermined. CDR3 length equals 14 residues. The germline V gene encodes CDR1 MNHEY and CDR2 SVGEGT. Trimming removed 6 bases at V and 0 bases at J, with 11 bases between. The CDR3, as DNA: TGTGCCAGCAGACCGGACGGAACTAACTATGGCTACACCTTC. This codes for CASRPDGTNYGYTF.

This chain connects TRBV20-1 to TRBJ2-1; 10 positions agree with TRBD2. The V gene's germline CDR1 is DFQATT and CDR2 SNEGSKA (reference sequence). V was clipped by 8 bases and J by 8 bases; unmatched bases: 9. The CDR3 covers 13 residues. The CDR3 sequence: CSLRLAGDHEQFF. CDR3 bases: TGCAGTTTGAGGCTAGCGGGGGACCATGAGCAGTTCTTC.

This clonotype was detected only a few times. The CDR3 DNA sequence: TGCAGCGTTCCTAGCGGGCATTCCTACAATGAGCAGTTCTTC. Its protein is CSVPSGHSYNEQFF. The chain links TRBV29-1 to TRBJ2-1; TRBD2 matches at 8 bases. The CDR3 is 14 amino acids. Per germline, CDR1 SQVTM and CDR2 ANQGSEA. V lost 5 bases to trimming and J lost 1 base; unmatched junction nucleotides: 4.

This clonotype has a handful of counts. The J gene is TRBJ2-7, the V gene TRBV27; 7 bases map to TRBD2. The V gene's germline CDR1 is MNHEY and CDR2 SMNVEV (reference sequence). V dropped 8 bases and J dropped 3; count of bases not matched to a gene: 10. This CDR3 region has 14 residues. CDR3 DNA: TGTGCCAGCTGGGGGGGGGTGGGGCACTACGAGCAGTACTTC. As protein: CASWGGVGHYEQYF.

This clonotype was observed a few times. CDR3 in DNA: TGTGCCAGCAGCCCGGGACTTAAGTCCTACGAGCAGTACTTC. Translating gives CASSPGLKSYEQYF. The chain recombines TRBV7-2 with TRBJ2-7; TRBD2 might be the D (6 bases). The CDR3 loop spans 14 amino acids. The V gene lost 5 bases and the J gene lost 1 base, with 12 bases spanning the gap. Germline lookup yields CDR1 SGHTA and CDR2 FQGNSA. Full variable domain (rest looked up from reference TRBV7-2 and TRBJ2-7): GAGVSQSPSNKVTEKGKDVELRCDPISGHTALYWYRQSLGQGLEFLIYFQGNSAPDKSGLPSDRFSAERTGGSVSTLTIQRTQQEDSAVYLCASSPGLKSYEQYFGPGTRLTVT.

This clonotype was detected many times. The CDR3 DNA reads as TGTGCCAGCAGCTTAGACTTTTTTAATAATGAAAAACTGTTTTTT. Residues: CASSLDFFNNEKLFF. V gene TRBV7-2 combines with J gene TRBJ1-4; unclear D gene. Germline CDR1 and CDR2: SGHTA and FQGNSA. The CDR3 totals 15 residues. Trimming left V 1 base short and J 4 bases short, with 10 bases between.

This clonotype was picked up many times. The chain links TRBV7-3 to TRBJ2-3; TRBD1 matches 8 bases. The germline V gene encodes CDR1 SGHTA and CDR2 FQGTGA. The CDR3 consists of 14 residues. Unmatched junction bases numbered 5, after V lost 6 bases and J lost 3 bases. CDR3 DNA sequence: TGTGCCAGCAGTAGGACAGGGAGGACAGATACGCAGTATTTT. Translated, it gives CASSRTGRTDTQYF.

The V gene is TRBV20-1, the J gene TRBJ1-6, with 10 bases matching TRBD1. The CDR3 totals 13 residues. Germline loops: CDR1 DFQATT, CDR2 SNEGSKA (reference sequence). V shed 4 bases and J 9 bases; nucleotides not matched to a gene: 3. The CDR3 bases are TGCAGTGCTAAGGGGACAGGGGTTTCACCCCTCCACTTT. Encoded protein: CSAKGTGVSPLHF.

This chain connects TRBV18 to TRBJ1-4; TRBD1 matches 10 bases. The ends lost 5 bases at V and 8 bases at J; junction bases unmatched: 8. Per the germline V gene, CDR1 is KGHSH and CDR2 is LQKENI. The length of the CDR3 is 15 residues. CDR3 amino acids: CASSIPGQGNEKLFF. The CDR3, as DNA: TGTGCCAGCTCAATTCCGGGACAGGGGAACGAAAAACTGTTTTTT.

This rearrangement joins TRBV6-1 to TRBJ2-1, with 9 bases aligning to TRBD2. The CDR3 extends over 14 amino acids. The V and J ends lost 6 bases and 10 bases, in that order; junction bases with no gene match: 10. Germline V CDR1 and CDR2: MNHNS, SASEGT. The CDR3 DNA reads TGTGCCAGCAGGCAGGGACTAGCAGACCTCGAGCAGTTCTTC. It codes for CASRQGLADLEQFF.

This clonotype was seen a handful of times. The chain combines TRBV18 with TRBJ2-7; possibly TRBD1 for D (7 bases). Germline assignment: CDR1 KGHSH and CDR2 LQKENI. V was trimmed by 6 bases and J by 4 bases, leaving 13 bases between them. The CDR3 loop spans 13 amino acids. CDR3 bases: TGTGCCAGCTCGGAGGGGGCTAATTACGAGCAGTACTTC. Residues: CASSEGANYEQYF.

J is TRBJ2-6 and V is TRBV28; 7 bases are shared with TRBD1. The V gene end was trimmed by 8 bases and the J gene end by 2 bases; junction bases not matched to a gene: 6. The CDR3 loop spans 15 amino acids. Germline loops: CDR1 MDHEN, CDR2 SYDVKM. CDR3 DNA: TGTGCCAGCCGGGACAGTCACCCTGGGGCCAACGTCCTGACTTTC. It specifies CASRDSHPGANVLTF.

V is TRBV11-2 and J is TRBJ2-2; the match to TRBD2 covers 10 bases. This CDR3 has 16 amino acids. Looked up from germline, CDR1 is SGHAT and CDR2 is FQNNGV. The trim removed 5 bases at V and 9 bases at J, leaving 12 bases unmatched. The chain's CDR3 is CASSHGLAVNSRELFF. In nucleotides, the CDR3 is TGTGCCAGCAGCCACGGACTAGCGGTAAACAGCCGGGAGCTGTTTTTT.

This clonotype was detected only a few times. The chain joins TRBV3-1 to TRBJ1-4; weak D call: TRBD1 (5 bases). V was trimmed by 5 bases and J by 8 bases, leaving 15 bases between them. Germline loops: CDR1 LGHDT, CDR2 YNNKEL (reference sequence). There are 14 residues in the CDR3. This chain's CDR3 is CASSTTENGEKLFF. Here the CDR3 DNA reads TGTGCCAGCAGCACGACAGAAAACGGGGAAAAACTGTTTTTT.

This clonotype has ten or more counts. The rearrangement joins TRBV28 to TRBJ2-1; 12 nucleotides line up with TRBD2. After removal of 4 bases from V and 7 bases from J, the junction contained 8 bases not matched to a gene. The CDR3 runs to 16 residues. The germline gives CDR1 MDHEN, CDR2 SYDVKM. The CDR3 region is CASSSILAGGLNEQFF. The CDR3 bases are TGTGCCAGCAGTTCCATCCTAGCGGGAGGGCTAAATGAGCAGTTCTTC.

Of note for this clonotype: Here the CDR3 omits its conserved ending phenylalanine or tryptophan, so a read error is the likely source. This rearrangement joins TRBV5-6 to TRBJ2-3; D tentatively fits TRBD1 or TRBD2 (5 bases each). V lost 0 bases and J lost 2, with 10 bases in between. Germline values: CDR1 SGHDT, CDR2 YYEEEE. CDR3 length: 15 residues. The CDR3 spells CASSLGQGPTDTQYS. The CDR3 coding sequence is TGTGCCAGCAGCTTGGGCCAGGGACCCACAGATACGCAGTATTCT.

This clonotype was observed at least ten times. The chain joins TRBV14 to TRBJ1-1; D remains ambiguous. The germline V gene has CDR1 SGHDN and CDR2 FVKESK. Trimming took off 0 bases at V and 1 base at J, with 12 bases between the two ends. The CDR3 is made up of 16 amino acids. This CDR3 is CASSQDLATANTEAFF. The DNA for the CDR3 is TGTGCCAGCAGCCAAGATCTGGCGACGGCGAACACTGAAGCTTTCTTT.

The rearrangement joins TRBV4-3 to TRBJ2-7; D not resolved. Germline V gene lookup returns CDR1 LGHNA and CDR2 YSLEER. V was pared by 0 bases and J by 2 bases, with 11 bases between. The CDR3 consists of 15 residues. DNA of the CDR3: TGCGCCAGCAGCCAAGATAGGCACGTAGCCTACGAGCAGTACTTC. Protein product: CASSQDRHVAYEQYF.

This clonotype was detected ten times or more. The chain combines TRBV12-3 or TRBV12-4 with TRBJ1-5; 9 nucleotides match TRBD1. The CDR3 is 16 amino acids. V shed 5 bases, J shed 2 bases, and the junction held 7 bases outside the gene matches. In DNA, the CDR3 is TGTGCCAGCAGTCCCCGGGACAGGGTCGGCAATCAGCCCCAGCATTTT. This encodes CASSPRDRVGNQPQHF.

This clonotype was seen more than once but under ten times. V usage is TRBV28 and J usage is TRBJ2-5; tentative D call: TRBD1 (5 bases). Trimming removed 6 bases from V and 3 bases from J, with 8 bases in between. CDR1 is MDHEN, CDR2 SYDVKM, per germline. This CDR3 is built from 12 residues. As DNA, the CDR3 is TGTGCCAGCAGGTCGACAGAAGAGACCCAGTACTTC. Translation gives CASRSTEETQYF.

This clonotype came up a few times. The gene calls are TRBV20-1 and TRBJ2-3; D unresolved. CDR3 length: 13 amino acids. V was trimmed by 5 bases and J by 0 bases, leaving 9 bases between them. Looked up from germline, CDR1 is DFQATT and CDR2 is SNEGSKA (reference sequence). The CDR3 sequence: CSAFSASTDTQYF. The CDR3 nucleotides read TGCAGTGCTTTCAGCGCTAGCACAGATACGCAGTATTTT.

The sample holds a few counts of this clonotype. The rearrangement joins TRBV12-3 or TRBV12-4 to TRBJ2-1; 7 nucleotides line up with TRBD2. V was clipped by 0 bases and J by 9 bases; unmatched bases: 8. The CDR3 contains 15 residues. As DNA, the CDR3 is TGTGCCAGCAGTTTAGCGGGAGGGAAGGCGGCTGAGCAGTTCTTC. Translating gives CASSLAGGKAAEQFF.